These 7 T cell receptor beta chains were all obtained from the same sample, sequenced in a study of cytomegalovirus exposure and HLA in healthy donors. Researchers ran the PCR with 60 Vbeta and 13 Jbeta primers. The table came from immunoSEQ multiplex PCR; TCRdb's copy has only in-frame clones and leaves some out. In the table there are 110,000 to 150,000 clones, about 75% of which are singletons. The sample taken for sequencing was PBMCs. These receptors originate from a man in his sixties in good health and CMV-seronegative.

The DNA of the CDR3 is TGTGCCAGCAGTGAATTTGGGGGGTACACAGATACGCAGTATTTT. It codes for CASSEFGGYTDTQYF. The chain combines TRBV25-1 with TRBJ2-3; the D gene is possibly TRBD2 (6 bases). Germline CDR1 and CDR2: MGHDK and SYGVNS. The CDR3 sequence is 15 residues long. Trimming stripped 1 base from V and 2 bases from J, with 10 bases between.

For the CDR3, the DNA is TGTGCCAGCACTCGAGGGAGCAACTACGAGCAGTACTTC. Its protein product is CASTRGSNYEQYF. The chain couples TRBV2 to TRBJ2-7; D is possibly TRBD2 (5 bases). V lost 7 bases and J 3 bases, leaving 13 bases between the germline ends. Germline-derived CDR1 and CDR2 are SNHLY and FYNNEI. The CDR3 covers 13 residues.

The gene calls are TRBV5-6 and TRBJ1-5, with no clear D. Germline lookup yields CDR1 SGHDT and CDR2 YYEEEE. The CDR3 has 12 amino acids. With 3 bases removed from V and 2 bases from J, the gap between germline ends came to 3 bases. The CDR3 is CASSSGNQPQHF. CDR3 in DNA: TGTGCCAGCAGCTCAGGCAATCAGCCCCAGCATTTT.

CDR3 in amino acids: CASSTGVGGETQYF. The CDR3 DNA sequence: TGTGCCAGTAGTACGGGTGTGGGGGGGGAGACCCAGTACTTC. The gene calls are TRBV19 and TRBJ2-5; 7 bases map to TRBD2. The CDR3 is made up of 14 amino acids. CDR1 and CDR2 from the germline V gene are LNHDA and SQIVND (reference sequence). Losses at the gene ends were 4 bases for V and 5 bases for J; bases not matched to a gene: 7.

Only a few counts were recorded for this clone. The genes are TRBV19 and TRBJ1-1; 8 nucleotides line up with TRBD1. With 9 bases clipped from V and 0 bases from J, the junction kept 12 bases outside the gene matches. Germline V gene sequence: CDR1 LNHDA, CDR2 SQIVND (reference sequence). The CDR3 extends over 16 amino acids. The CDR3 DNA reads as TGTGCCAGCCGTAAGAAGCAGGGGGCGATGAACACTGAAGCTTTCTTT. This codes for CASRKKQGAMNTEAFF.

This chain links TRBV5-1 with TRBJ1-4; the D gene is possibly TRBD1 (5 bases). The V and J ends lost 2 bases and 3 bases respectively, with 8 bases between them. Germline V lookup: CDR1 SGHRS, CDR2 YFSETQ. The CDR3 consists of 14 residues. The CDR3 coding sequence is TGCGCCAGCAGCTTAGGGGCAGCTAATGAAAAACTGTTTTTT. Its protein product is CASSLGAANEKLFF.

With regard to this clone: Other DNA variants within this sample encode the same CDR3. The chain is built from TRBV4-2 and TRBJ2-2; 9 nucleotides line up with TRBD2. Trimming at V came to 1 base and at J to 5 bases, leaving 5 bases not matched to a gene. This CDR3 comprises 16 residues. Germline CDR1 LGHNA, CDR2 YNFKEQ. The CDR3 reads CASSQARGGGTGELFF. For the CDR3, the DNA is TGTGCCAGCAGCCAAGCCCGCGGGGGGGGAACCGGGGAGCTGTTTTTT.